This T cell receptor beta chain was documented in a study of T cells after yellow fever vaccination. General study results and limits: Weaker overall, the secondary response nonetheless peaked faster (day 5 versus 15). A large majority of primary-vaccination clones showed up again after the booster (96% CD4, 75% to 90% CD8). The presence of abundant clonotypes contaminating from the bulk population was possible in FACS-sorted repertoires.

The ends were cut back, 3 bases at V and 4 bases at J, with 12 bases in the middle. CDR1 is SGHNT, CDR2 YYREEE, per germline (reference sequence). This CDR3 comprises 14 residues. Via MiXCR, TCRdb re-called the 5' RACE reads, giving one row per CDR3 protein. The sample lists about 350,000 distinct CDR3 sequences; approximately 8% were seen once. On this clonotype itself: The antigen is not known.

The sequencing used PBMCs, collected more than 40 days after the first yellow fever vaccination. The chain uses TRBV5-4 and TRBJ2-3, with D perhaps TRBD1 (5 bases). The receptor was isolated from a man younger than 35 who received the YFV17D yellow fever vaccine. CDR3 sequence reads: CASSSVPGSDTQYF. The CDR3 DNA is TGTGCCAGCAGCTCAGTCCCAGGGTCAGATACGCAGTATTTT.